This TCR beta chain is from a study of beta chain features in type 1 diabetes. General study findings and limits: When Type 1 diabetes patients were examined, their TCRB CDR3s proved moderately but significantly shorter in all four CD4+ subsets. When VDJ junctions were examined, type 1 diabetes patients showed fewer insertions and more deletions.

Every sorted population was more than 98% pure. The table lists this clone with a few counts. What it binds is unknown. The study reverse transcribed the entire isolated RNA, so it sequenced expressed TCRB transcripts. Naive, central memory and regulatory T cell samples averaged about 3.57 million reads. Assay used: immunoSEQ multiplex PCR; TCRdb lists only in-frame clones, some missing. The sample contains roughly 700,000 clones, around 15% of which appear only once. The sample consisted of naive CD4+ T cells from blood. This sequence originates from a young man with type 1 diabetes.

This CDR3 reads CASSPLRDTQPQHF. CDR3 sequence (DNA): TGTGCCAGCAGCCCCCTCAGGGACACCCAGCCCCAGCATTTT. V and J are TRBV6-1 and TRBJ1-5, with D perhaps TRBD1 (6 bases). The CDR3 extends over 14 amino acids. CDR1 and CDR2 (germline): MNHNS, SASEGT. Trimming left V 6 bases short and J 7 bases short, with 16 bases between.